Listed here are 20 T cell receptor beta chains from one sample, sequenced in a study of cytomegalovirus exposure and HLA in healthy donors. The PCR contained 60 Vbeta and 13 Jbeta primers. Clones were read by immunoSEQ multiplex PCR, and TCRdb kept only the in-frame ones, dropping some. This sample carries approximately 150,000 clones, 70% to 80% of them seen once, and the ten largest clones take 1.3%. The sequenced material came from PBMCs. These receptors originate from a man aged 25-45 years in good health and CMV-seronegative.

The chain has TRBV5-4 and TRBJ2-7; 10 bases are shared with TRBD1. The CDR3 is 16 residues long. The V gene end was trimmed by 3 bases and the J gene end by 2 bases; junction bases not matched to a gene: 8. Germline lookup yields CDR1 SGHNT and CDR2 YYREEE (reference sequence). This CDR3 reads CASSWGSGTGAYEQYF. The CDR3 DNA sequence: TGTGCCAGCAGCTGGGGGAGCGGGACAGGGGCCTACGAGCAGTACTTC.

The chain uses TRBV7-3 and TRBJ2-1; the match to TRBD1 covers 10 bases. Per the germline V gene, CDR1 is SGHTA and CDR2 is FQGTGA. The trim removed 5 bases at V and 3 bases at J, leaving 4 bases unmatched. The CDR3 covers 15 residues. The CDR3 sequence is CASSPGTGDYNEQFF. CDR3 DNA: TGTGCCAGCAGCCCCGGGACAGGGGACTACAATGAGCAGTTCTTC.

The CDR3 DNA sequence: TGCGCCAGCAGCCTGACTAGCGGGGGCCACGAGCAGTACTTC. Translation gives CASSLTSGGHEQYF. The rearrangement joins TRBV10-2 to TRBJ2-7; 12 bases align to TRBD2. Germline V lookup: CDR1 WSHSY, CDR2 SAAADI. The CDR3 is 14 amino acids. V was clipped by 6 bases and J by 5 bases; unmatched bases: 5.

The chain carries TRBV20-1 and TRBJ1-1; D ambiguous. This CDR3 is built from 11 residues. Trimming pared 1 base from V and 8 bases from J, leaving 8 bases between. CDR1 and CDR2 from the germline V gene are DFQATT and SNEGSKA (reference sequence). Here the CDR3 reads CSARGSAEAFF. CDR3 nucleotides: TGCAGTGCTAGAGGGAGCGCAGAAGCTTTCTTT.

The chain combines TRBV7-9 with TRBJ2-7; D is unresolved. V shed 5 bases and J shed 3 bases, with 8 bases lying between them. The V gene's germline CDR1 is SEHNR and CDR2 FQNEAQ (reference sequence). This CDR3 comprises 12 residues. CDR3 amino acids: CASSQSRYEQYF. The DNA of the CDR3 is TGTGCCAGCAGCCAGTCCCGCTACGAGCAGTACTTC.

This clone turned up a few times. The V and J genes are TRBV5-6 and TRBJ2-7, with 7 positions matching TRBD2. The germline V gene encodes CDR1 SGHDT and CDR2 YYEEEE. The CDR3 spans 15 residues. V lost 4 bases and J lost 7; bases outside the gene matches: 14. The CDR3 here is CASSGFGGFELEQYF. For the CDR3, the DNA is TGTGCCAGCAGCGGATTCGGGGGGTTTGAGTTGGAGCAGTACTTC.

This clone was counted once. The chain is built from TRBV7-8 and TRBJ1-5, with 9 bases fitting TRBD1. CDR3 length: 18 amino acids. Germline CDR1 SGHVS, CDR2 FQNEAQ. The J segment lost 2 bases and the V segment lost 2 bases, leaving 10 bases of the junction unmatched. The CDR3 DNA follows: TGTGCCAGCAGCTTATATACAGGGGGCAATGAGGGCAATCAGCCCCAGCATTTT. Its protein is CASSLYTGGNEGNQPQHF.

As for this clone: Mismatch with germline at one junction end may stem from a read error. This chain joins TRBV5-4 and TRBJ2-7; 8 bases line up with TRBD1. The germline V gene has CDR1 SGHNT and CDR2 YYREEE (reference sequence). This CDR3 is 15 amino acids long. The CDR3 DNA reads TGTGCCAGCAGAGGACAGGGATCATCCTCCCACGAGCAGTACTTC. Translating it yields CASRGQGSSSHEQYF.

This clone was counted only a few times. The gene calls are TRBV30 and TRBJ2-2; D perhaps matches TRBD2 (5 bases). This CDR3 has 13 amino acids. The ends were cut back, 0 bases at V and 5 bases at J, with 7 bases in the middle. The germline gives CDR1 GTSNPN, CDR2 SVGIG (reference sequence). CDR3 bases: TGTGCCTGGAGTGTACCGGGGACCGGGGAGCTGTTTTTT. It specifies CAWSVPGTGELFF.

The gene calls are TRBV9 and TRBJ2-6; weak D call: TRBD1 (6 bases). Trimming removed 0 bases at V and 3 bases at J, with 10 bases between. This CDR3 has 16 amino acids. Germline V gives CDR1 SGDLS, CDR2 YYNGEE. CDR3 protein: CASSVGPRGGANVLTF. For the CDR3, the DNA is TGTGCCAGCAGCGTAGGTCCCAGGGGTGGGGCCAACGTCCTGACTTTC.

The genes are TRBV7-3 and TRBJ2-1, with TRBD1 identical over 10 bases. Germline V gene sequence: CDR1 SGHTA, CDR2 FQGTGA. With 5 bases clipped from V and 5 bases from J, the junction kept 6 bases outside the gene matches. This CDR3 comprises 15 residues. CDR3 loop: CASSRDRGPNNEQFF. For the CDR3, the DNA is TGTGCCAGCAGCCGGGACAGGGGACCAAACAATGAGCAGTTCTTC.

The chain carries TRBV7-3 and TRBJ2-7, with D maybe TRBD2 (5 bases). V lost 1 base to trimming and J lost 1 base, with 5 bases between them. The germline V gene encodes CDR1 SGHTA and CDR2 FQGTGA. The CDR3 is made up of 13 amino acids. CDR3: CASSLSGSYEQYF. The CDR3 DNA follows: TGTGCCAGCAGCTTAAGCGGGTCCTACGAGCAGTACTTC.

The J gene is TRBJ1-1, the V gene TRBV7-6; D perhaps matches TRBD1 (6 bases). The CDR3 sequence is 16 residues long. V lost 1 base and J lost 5, with 17 bases in between. CDR1 is SGHVS, CDR2 FNYEAQ, per germline. The CDR3 nucleotides read TGTGCCAGCAGCTTAGATGGGTGGGGGGGCGGAACTGAAGCTTTCTTT. Protein product: CASSLDGWGGGTEAFF. Drawing the rest from reference TRBV7-6 and TRBJ1-1, the complete variable domain is GAGVSQSPRYKVTKRGQDVALRCDPISGHVSLYWYRQALGQGPEFLTYFNYEAQQDKSGLPNDRFSAERPEGSISTLTIQRTEQRDSAMYRCASSLDGWGGGTEAFFGQGTRLTVV.

The chain's CDR3 is CASSIRGSTDTQYF. The CDR3 DNA reads TGCGCCAGCAGCATTAGAGGGTCCACAGATACGCAGTATTTT. The J gene is TRBJ2-3, the V gene TRBV5-1; perhaps TRBD2 as D (5 bases). There are 14 residues in the CDR3. Trimming cost V 4 bases and J 2 bases, with 11 bases left between them. Looked up from germline, CDR1 is SGHRS and CDR2 is YFSETQ. Supplemented by reference TRBV5-1 and TRBJ2-3, the full variable domain reads KAGVTQTPRYLIKTRGQQVTLSCSPISGHRSVSWYQQTPGQGLQFLFEYFSETQRNKGNFPGRFSGRQFSNSRSEMNVSTLELGDSALYLCASSIRGSTDTQYFGPGTRLTVL.

The CDR3 sequence: CASRPWDRPHYGYTF. The CDR3 coding sequence is TGTGCCAGCAGACCCTGGGACAGGCCCCACTATGGCTACACCTTC. The chain is built from TRBV27 and TRBJ1-2; 8 nucleotides align to TRBD1. The junction had 9 bases not matched to a gene; V was cut back by 6 bases and J by 3 bases. The CDR3 extends over 15 amino acids. CDR1 MNHEY and CDR2 SMNVEV come from the germline V gene (reference sequence).

The chain employs TRBV27 and TRBJ2-3; TRBD2 aligns across 10 bases. Losses at the gene ends were 6 bases for V and 8 bases for J; bases not matched to a gene: 8. Looked up from germline, CDR1 is MNHEY and CDR2 is SMNVEV (reference sequence). The CDR3 consists of 14 residues. In DNA, the CDR3 is TGTGCCAGCAGCTGGACTAGCGGCGGGGGTACGCAGTATTTT. Encoded protein: CASSWTSGGGTQYF.

The chain uses TRBV28 and TRBJ1-1, with a possible D match to TRBD1 (5 bases). The V and J ends lost 7 bases and 0 bases respectively, with 9 bases between them. Germline CDR1 reads MDHEN; CDR2 reads SYDVKM. The CDR3 loop spans 13 amino acids. The CDR3, as DNA: TGTGCCAGCATCCCGGGGGTGAACACTGAAGCTTTCTTT. Translated, it gives CASIPGVNTEAFF. Based on the CDR3 plus reference TRBV28 and TRBJ1-1, the full variable domain is DVKVTQSSRYLVKRTGEKVFLECVQDMDHENMFWYRQDPGLGLRLIYFSYDVKMKEKGDIPEGYSVSREKKERFSLILESASTNQTSMYLCASIPGVNTEAFFGQGTRLTVV.

This chain joins TRBV2 and TRBJ1-5; D ambiguous. CDR3 length: 14 residues. Germline-derived CDR1 and CDR2 are SNHLY and FYNNEI. V dropped 10 bases and J dropped 4 bases, with 17 bases sitting between them. DNA for the CDR3: TGTGCCACCCGGCCCCGGGTTGGTAATCAGCCCCAGCATTTT. Its translation: CATRPRVGNQPQHF.

This clone was counted only a few times. V gene TRBV19 combines with J gene TRBJ2-5, with D tentatively TRBD1 (5 bases). The assigned J gene may be wrong: the sequence end matches TRBJ2-7 better. Per the germline V gene, CDR1 is LNHDA and CDR2 is SQIVND (reference sequence). This CDR3 is built from 14 residues. The CDR3 reads CASSRSGLPYEQYF. CDR3 coding DNA: TGTGCCAGTAGTCGGTCAGGGTTACCCTACGAGCAGTACTTC.

V gene TRBV10-3 combines with J gene TRBJ2-3, with D possibly TRBD2 on 5 matching bases. Germline V lookup: CDR1 ENHRY, CDR2 SYGVKD. The V gene lost 3 bases and the J gene lost 1 base, with 14 bases spanning the gap. The CDR3 sequence is 16 residues long. The CDR3 sequence: CAISDRSKGGTDTQYF. In nucleotides, the CDR3 is TGTGCCATCAGTGATAGGAGTAAGGGAGGCACAGATACGCAGTATTTT.